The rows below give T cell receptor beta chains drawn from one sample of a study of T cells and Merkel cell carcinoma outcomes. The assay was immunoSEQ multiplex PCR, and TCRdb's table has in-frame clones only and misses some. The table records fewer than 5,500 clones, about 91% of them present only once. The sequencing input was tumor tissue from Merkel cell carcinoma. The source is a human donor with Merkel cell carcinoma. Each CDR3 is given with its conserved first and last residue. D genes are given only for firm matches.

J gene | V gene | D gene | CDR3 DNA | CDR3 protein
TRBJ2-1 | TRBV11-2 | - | TGTGCCAGCAGCGTCAGGGTCTCCTACAATGAGCAGTTCTTC | CASSVRVSYNEQFF
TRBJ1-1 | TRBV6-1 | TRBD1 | TGTGCCAGCAGGAGGGGACAGACCATGAACACTGAAGCTTTCTTT | CASRRGQTMNTEAFF
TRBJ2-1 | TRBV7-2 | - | TGTGCCAGCAGCTCGCGAGGGATATACAATGAGCAGTTCTTC | CASSSRGIYNEQFF
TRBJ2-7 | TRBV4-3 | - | TGCGCCAGCAGCCAAGGCAGGGGAGCCTACGAGCAGTACTTC | CASSQGRGAYEQYF
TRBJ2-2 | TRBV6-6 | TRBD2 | TGTGCCAGCAGGCCGACTAGCGGCACCGGGGAGCTGTTTTTT | CASRPTSGTGELFF
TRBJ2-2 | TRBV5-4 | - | TGTGCCAGCAGCTTGGGGCGGGCCGGGGAGCTGTTTTTT | CASSLGRAGELFF
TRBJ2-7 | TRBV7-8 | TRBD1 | TGTGCCAGCAGCTTGGACAGGCAGTACGAGCAGTACTTC | CASSLDRQYEQYF
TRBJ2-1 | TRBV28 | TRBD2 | TGTGCCAGCCAAACGGCTAGCGGGAGTTACAATGAGCAGTTCTTC | CASQTASGSYNEQFF
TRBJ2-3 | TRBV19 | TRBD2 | TGTGCCAGTAGGGGAGGGACTAGCGGCACAGATACGCAGTATTTT | CASRGGTSGTDTQYF
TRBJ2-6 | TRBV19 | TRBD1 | TGTGCCAGTAGACAATCCGGGACAGCCTCTGGGGCCAACGTCCTGACTTTC | CASRQSGTASGANVLTF
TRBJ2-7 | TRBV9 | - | TGTGCCAGCAGCGTAGAGGGCCGGACAGAAAACTCCTACGAGCAGTACTTC | CASSVEGRTENSYEQYF
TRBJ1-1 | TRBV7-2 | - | TGTGCCAGCAGCTTTTATTTGAACACTGAAGCTTTCTTT | CASSFYLNTEAFF
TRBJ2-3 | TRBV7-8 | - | TGTGCCAGCAGCTTAGCAGCCGGCGGGGGCTTAAGCACAGATACGCAGTATTTT | CASSLAAGGGLSTDTQYF
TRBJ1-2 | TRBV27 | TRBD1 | TGTGCCAGCAGTTTATTTGCAGGGGGGGGCTACACCTTC | CASSLFAGGGYTF
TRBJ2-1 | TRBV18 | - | TGTGCCAGCTCCAAATTTAGCGGTAAGATAGACAATGAGCAGTTCTTC | CASSKFSGKIDNEQFF
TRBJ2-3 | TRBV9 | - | TGTGCCAGCAGCGTAGAGGGCCGTCGGCCGGATACGCAGTATTTT | CASSVEGRRPDTQYF
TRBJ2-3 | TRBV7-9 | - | TGTGCCAGCAGCTTAGATGAAGATACGCAGTATTTT | CASSLDEDTQYF
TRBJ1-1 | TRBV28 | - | TGTGCCAGTCTGACAGTTATGAACACTGAAGCTTTCTTT | CASLTVMNTEAFF
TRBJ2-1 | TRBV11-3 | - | TGTGCCAGCAGCTTAGGTCGGGGGCGATCCTACAATGAGCAGTTCTTC | CASSLGRGRSYNEQFF
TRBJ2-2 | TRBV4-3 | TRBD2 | TGCGCCAGCAGCCGGGACCTAGCGGGAGCATCCGGGGAGCTGTTTTTT | CASSRDLAGASGELFF